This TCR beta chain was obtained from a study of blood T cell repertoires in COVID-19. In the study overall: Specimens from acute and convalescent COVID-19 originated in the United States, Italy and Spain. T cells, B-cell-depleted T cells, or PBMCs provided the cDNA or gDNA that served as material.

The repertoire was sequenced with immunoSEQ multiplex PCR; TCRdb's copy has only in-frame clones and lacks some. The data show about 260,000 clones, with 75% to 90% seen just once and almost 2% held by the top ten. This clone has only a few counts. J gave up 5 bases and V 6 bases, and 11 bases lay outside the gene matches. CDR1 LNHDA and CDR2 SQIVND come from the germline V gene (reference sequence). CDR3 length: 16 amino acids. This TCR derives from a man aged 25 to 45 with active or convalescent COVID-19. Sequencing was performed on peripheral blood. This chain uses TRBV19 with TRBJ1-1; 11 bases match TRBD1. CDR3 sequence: CASSGTGGWMGTEAFF. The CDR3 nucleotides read TGTGCCAGTAGCGGGACAGGGGGATGGATGGGAACTGAAGCTTTCTTT.